The table lists the clone carrying this T cell receptor beta chain with a count of one. The sample is drawn from a study of blood T cell repertoires in COVID-19. In the original workflow: From reference gene primer amplification, estimates of nucleated cell counts were derived. Sequenced by immunoSEQ multiplex PCR; TCRdb stores in-frame clones only, minus some. Clonal size and the V and J genes are those of that table, whereas D and trimming came from the DNA. The table has fewer than 250,000 clones, about 90% seen once; the top ten hold 0.85% to 0.9%. All enrollees were about 18 to 100 years old and from fewer than 25 US areas. It was within 2 weeks before study entry that exposed participants met a COVID-19 case. Germline V gives CDR1 SGDLS, CDR2 YYNGEE. This CDR3 comprises 14 residues. With V trimmed by 3 bases and J by 3 bases, 5 bases remained unmatched.

The TCR originated in a man between 45 and 60 years old who had been exposed to COVID-19. The material sequenced was PBMCs or T cells enriched from blood (not recorded which). V gene TRBV9 combines with J gene TRBJ1-1, with TRBD1 identical over 7 bases. The CDR3: CASSANRGDTEAFF. The CDR3 DNA is TGTGCCAGCAGCGCAAACAGGGGCGACACTGAAGCTTTCTTT. Looking up the rest from reference TRBV9 and TRBJ1-1 gives the full variable domain: DSGVTQTPKHLITATGQRVTLRCSPRSGDLSVYWYQQSLDQGLQFLIQYYNGEERAKGNILERFSAQQFPDLHSELNLSSLELGDSALYFCASSANRGDTEAFFGQGTRLTVV.